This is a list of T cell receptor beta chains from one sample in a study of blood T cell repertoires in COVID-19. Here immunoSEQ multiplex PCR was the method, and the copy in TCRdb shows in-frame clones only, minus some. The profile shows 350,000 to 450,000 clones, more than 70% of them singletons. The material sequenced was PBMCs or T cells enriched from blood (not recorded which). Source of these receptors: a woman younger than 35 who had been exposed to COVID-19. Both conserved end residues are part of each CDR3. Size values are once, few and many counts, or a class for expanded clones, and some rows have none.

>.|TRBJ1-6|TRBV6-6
CASSSKTVSYNSPLHF
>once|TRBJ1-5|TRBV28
CASSLWQGQPQHF
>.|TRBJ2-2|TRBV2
CASSAQGGGTGELFF
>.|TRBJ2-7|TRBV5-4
CASSLTLAGGPVEQYF
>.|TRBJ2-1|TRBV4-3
CASSQLAGGLYEQFF
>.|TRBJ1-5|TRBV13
CASSTAESNQPQHF
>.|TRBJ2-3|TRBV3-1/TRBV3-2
CASSPLSGALTDTQYF
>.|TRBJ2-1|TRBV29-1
CSGGIVGPGTGGIDEQFF
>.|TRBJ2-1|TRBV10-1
CASQASGIYNEQFF
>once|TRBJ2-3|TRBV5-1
CASSLIAGVEDTQYF
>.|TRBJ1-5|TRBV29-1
CSVEVGGNQPQHF
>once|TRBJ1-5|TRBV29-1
CSVARGSNQPQHF
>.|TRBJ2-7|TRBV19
CASSIGRAYEQYF
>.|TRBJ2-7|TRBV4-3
CASSQDLKGAYEQYF
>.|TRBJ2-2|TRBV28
CASSVTGTGTGELFF
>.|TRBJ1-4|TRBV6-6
CASSRQGGEKLFF
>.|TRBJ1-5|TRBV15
CATSRTDSNQPQHF
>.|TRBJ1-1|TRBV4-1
CASSHGVMNTEAFF
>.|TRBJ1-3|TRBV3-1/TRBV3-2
CASSQVSGGRGNTIYF
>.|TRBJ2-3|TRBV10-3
CAIRGTNSLNTDTQYF
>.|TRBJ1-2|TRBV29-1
CSVEGSPRYNYGYTF
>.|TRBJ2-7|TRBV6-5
CASSSLGQYF
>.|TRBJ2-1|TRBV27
CASRYSGGVNEQFF
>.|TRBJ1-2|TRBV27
CASSEPGQGSYGYTF
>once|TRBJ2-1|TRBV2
CASRTDRGIGNEQFF